A single sample is the source of the 15 T cell receptor beta chains below, sequenced in a study of blood T cell repertoires in COVID-19. Profiling relied on immunoSEQ multiplex PCR, and the TCRdb table lists in-frame clones only, not all of them. This sample carries about 440,000 clones, approximately 90% of them seen once, and the ten largest clones take 10% to 15%. Sequencing was done on a sample of peripheral blood. These TCRs come from a woman aged 45-60 years with COVID-19, enrolled during active disease.

V gene TRBV6-5 combines with J gene TRBJ2-7, with 12 bases lining up with TRBD1. Per germline, CDR1 MNHEY and CDR2 SVGAGI. The CDR3 covers 15 residues. The ends lost 4 bases at V and 2 bases at J; junction bases unmatched: 3. CDR3 region: CASSSGQGAAYEQYF. The CDR3, as DNA: TGTGCCAGCAGTTCGGGACAGGGGGCCGCCTACGAGCAGTACTTC.

This rearrangement joins TRBV7-2 to TRBJ1-3, with D maybe TRBD1 (6 bases). CDR3 length: 14 amino acids. V was shortened by 7 bases and J by 1 base, with 11 bases between the two germline ends. Germline V gene data show CDR1 as SGHTA and CDR2 as FQGNSA. CDR3 region: CASTKGGSGNTIYF. DNA of the CDR3: TGTGCCAGCACCAAGGGGGGGTCTGGAAACACCATATATTTT.

The chain employs TRBV28 and TRBJ1-1; unclear D gene. Germline CDR1 MDHEN, CDR2 SYDVKM. V was shortened by 10 bases and J by 8 bases, with 14 bases between the two germline ends. CDR3 length equals 11 residues. Here the CDR3 DNA reads TGTGCCATCTCATCGGCGGGGGAAGCTTTCTTT. Translation gives CAISSAGEAFF.

This chain links TRBV12-3 or TRBV12-4 with TRBJ1-2; no firm D call. Trimming removed 5 bases at V and 13 bases at J, with 17 bases between. The CDR3 has 12 residues. CDR3 amino acids: CASSHPGLVPTF. CDR3 DNA: TGTGCCAGCAGTCACCCCGGACTCGTGCCCACCTTC.

The chain has TRBV12-5 and TRBJ1-2, with D possibly TRBD1 on 6 matching bases. The V end was cut by 6 bases, the J end by 7 bases, with 15 bases between. Germline V gene data show CDR1 as LGHNT and CDR2 as FRNRAP. This CDR3 is built from 13 residues. CDR3 protein: CASGAPGDLGYTF. Here the CDR3 DNA reads TGTGCTAGTGGGGCTCCAGGGGACCTTGGCTACACCTTC. Filled out from reference TRBV12-5 and TRBJ1-2, the complete variable domain reads DARVTQTPRHKVTEMGQEVTMRCQPILGHNTVFWYRQTMMQGLELLAYFRNRAPLDDSGMPKDRFSAEMPDATLATLKIQPSEPRDSAVYFCASGAPGDLGYTFGSGTRLTVV.

The rearrangement uses TRBV4-1 and TRBJ1-2, with D perhaps TRBD1 (6 bases). V was clipped by 6 bases and J by 6 bases, with 17 bases between them. This CDR3 is 14 amino acids long. CDR1 MGHRA and CDR2 YSYEKL come from the germline V gene. CDR3 bases: TGCGCCAGCAGTAATACAGGGAAAAGGAATGGCTACACCTTC. It translates to CASSNTGKRNGYTF.

The chain joins TRBV7-9 to TRBJ1-6; D might be TRBD1 (6 bases). CDR1 is SEHNR, CDR2 FQNEAQ, per germline (reference sequence). The CDR3 extends over 12 amino acids. CDR3 DNA sequence: TGTGCAGGCAGGCGGGGGGCTTCACCCCTCCACTTT. The encoded protein is CAGRRGASPLHF.

The V and J genes are TRBV28 and TRBJ2-1; 8 bases match TRBD2. The V gene's germline CDR1 is MDHEN and CDR2 SYDVKM. There are 15 residues in the CDR3. After removal of 2 bases from V and 10 bases from J, the junction contained 10 bases not matched to a gene. In DNA form, the CDR3 reads TGTGCCAGCAGTTTAACCAGCGGACCGGGAGGGGAGCAGTTCTTC. This codes for CASSLTSGPGGEQFF.

V usage is TRBV10-3 and J usage is TRBJ1-1; D is perhaps TRBD1 (5 bases). The CDR3 spans 14 residues. The V end was cut by 10 bases, the J end by 5 bases, with 20 bases between. Germline V gene sequence: CDR1 ENHRY, CDR2 SYGVKD. CDR3 residues: CATLRGGRRTEAFF. For the CDR3, the DNA is TGTGCCACCCTCCGGGGGGGACGGAGGACTGAAGCTTTCTTT.

The chain recombines TRBV2 with TRBJ2-7; TRBD1 aligns across 11 bases. CDR3 length: 15 amino acids. The ends lost 7 bases at V and 7 bases at J; junction bases unmatched: 12. Looked up from germline, CDR1 is SNHLY and CDR2 is FYNNEI. The DNA for the CDR3 is TGTGCCAGCACTACACTAGGACAGGGGGCTGGAGAGCAGTACTTC. It specifies CASTTLGQGAGEQYF.

The chain has TRBV6-5 and TRBJ1-2; D may be TRBD1 (6 bases). V was cut by 4 bases and J by 6 bases, with 15 bases left in between. The CDR3 runs to 14 residues. Germline lookup yields CDR1 MNHEY and CDR2 SVGAGI. CDR3 amino acids: CASSWGQGLNGYTF. Here the CDR3 DNA reads TGTGCCAGCAGTTGGGGGCAGGGGCTGAATGGCTACACCTTC.

V is TRBV7-9 and J is TRBJ2-5; D might be TRBD1 (6 bases). Trimming shortened V by 5 bases and J by 2 bases, and 12 bases separated the two germline ends. The germline V gene encodes CDR1 SEHNR and CDR2 FQNEAQ (reference sequence). The length of the CDR3 is 14 residues. As DNA, the CDR3 is TGTGCCAGCAGCAGGACCGGGACACAAGAGACCCAGTACTTC. This encodes CASSRTGTQETQYF.

This clone was seen a single time. The J gene is TRBJ2-7, the V gene TRBV5-1; 7 bases are a match to TRBD2. The germline CDR1 and CDR2 sequences are SGHRS and YFSETQ. This CDR3 has 14 residues. V gave up 4 bases and J gave up 2 bases; unmatched junction bases: 6. The CDR3 DNA reads TGCGCCAGCAGCCCCTTGGGAGGGGCCTACGAGCAGTACTTC. Protein sequence: CASSPLGGAYEQYF. Looking up the rest from reference TRBV5-1 and TRBJ2-7 gives the full variable domain: KAGVTQTPRYLIKTRGQQVTLSCSPISGHRSVSWYQQTPGQGLQFLFEYFSETQRNKGNFPGRFSGRQFSNSRSEMNVSTLELGDSALYLCASSPLGGAYEQYFGPGTRLTVT.

The chain combines TRBV3-1 (or the pseudogene TRBV3-2) with TRBJ2-1; possibly TRBD1 for D (6 bases). This CDR3 is 15 amino acids long. V dropped 4 bases and J dropped 10 bases, with 20 bases sitting between them. In germline, CDR1 is LGHDT, CDR2 YNNKEL (reference sequence). In DNA form, the CDR3 reads TGTGCCAGCAGCCCCCCTGCGACAGGACCAAGGGAGCAGTTCTTC. Translating gives CASSPPATGPREQFF.

This clone was seen a single time. This chain connects TRBV5-4 to TRBJ1-2; the D gene is possibly TRBD1 (5 bases). V dropped 3 bases and J dropped 3 bases, with 12 bases sitting between them. This CDR3 has 14 residues. Germline V gene lookup returns CDR1 SGHNT and CDR2 YYREEE (reference sequence). CDR3 sequence reads: CASSYLREDYGYTF. CDR3 bases: TGTGCCAGCAGCTACCTCAGGGAGGACTATGGCTACACCTTC.